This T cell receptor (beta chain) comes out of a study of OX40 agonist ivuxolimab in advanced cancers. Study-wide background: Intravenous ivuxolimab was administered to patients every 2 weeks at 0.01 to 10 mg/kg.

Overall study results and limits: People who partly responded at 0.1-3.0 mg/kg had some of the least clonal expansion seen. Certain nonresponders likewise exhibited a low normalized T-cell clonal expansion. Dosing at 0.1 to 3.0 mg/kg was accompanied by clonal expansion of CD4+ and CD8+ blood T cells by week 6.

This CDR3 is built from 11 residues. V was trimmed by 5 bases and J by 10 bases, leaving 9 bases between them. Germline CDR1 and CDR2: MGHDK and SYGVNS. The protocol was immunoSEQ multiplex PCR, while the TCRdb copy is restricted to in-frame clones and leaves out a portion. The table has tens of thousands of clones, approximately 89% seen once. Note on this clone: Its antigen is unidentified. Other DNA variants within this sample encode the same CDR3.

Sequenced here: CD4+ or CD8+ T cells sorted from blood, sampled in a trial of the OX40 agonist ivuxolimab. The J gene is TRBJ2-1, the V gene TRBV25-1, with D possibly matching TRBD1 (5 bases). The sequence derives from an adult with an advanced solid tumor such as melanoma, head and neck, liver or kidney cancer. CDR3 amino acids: CASSPGREQFF. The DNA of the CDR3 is TGTGCCAGCAGTCCAGGGCGCGAGCAGTTCTTC.